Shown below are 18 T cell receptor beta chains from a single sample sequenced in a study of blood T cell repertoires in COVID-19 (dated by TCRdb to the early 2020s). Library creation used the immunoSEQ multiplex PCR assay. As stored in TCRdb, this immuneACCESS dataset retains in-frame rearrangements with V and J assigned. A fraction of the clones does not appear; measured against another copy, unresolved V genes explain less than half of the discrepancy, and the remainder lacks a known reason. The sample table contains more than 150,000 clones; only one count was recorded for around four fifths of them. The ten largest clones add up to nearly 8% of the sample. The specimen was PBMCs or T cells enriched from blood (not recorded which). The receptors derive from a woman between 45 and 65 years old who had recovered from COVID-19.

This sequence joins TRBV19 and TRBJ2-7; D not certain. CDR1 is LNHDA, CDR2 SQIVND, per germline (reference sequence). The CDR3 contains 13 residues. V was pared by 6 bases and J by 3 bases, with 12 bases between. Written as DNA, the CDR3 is TGTGCCAGTAGCCGCGGAATCCTCTACGAGCAGTACTTC. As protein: CASSRGILYEQYF.

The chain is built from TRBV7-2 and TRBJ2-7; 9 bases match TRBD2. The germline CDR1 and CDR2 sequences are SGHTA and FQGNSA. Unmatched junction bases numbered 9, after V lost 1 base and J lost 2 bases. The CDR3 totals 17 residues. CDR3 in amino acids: CASSLVGSSGRPYEQYF. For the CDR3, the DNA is TGTGCCAGCAGCTTAGTCGGCTCCAGCGGGAGGCCCTACGAGCAGTACTTC.

CDR3 loop: CASSQVAGQLSYEQYF. The CDR3, as DNA: TGTGCCAGCAGCCAAGTCGCGGGACAGTTATCCTACGAGCAGTACTTC. This chain joins TRBV4-2 and TRBJ2-7; D is possibly TRBD1 (7 bases). Germline V CDR1 and CDR2: LGHNA, YNFKEQ. There are 16 residues in the CDR3. Trimming pared 1 base from V and 1 base from J, leaving 14 bases between.

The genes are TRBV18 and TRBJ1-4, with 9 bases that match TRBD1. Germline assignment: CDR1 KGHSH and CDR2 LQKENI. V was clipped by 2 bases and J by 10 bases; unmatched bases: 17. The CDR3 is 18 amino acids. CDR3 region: CASSPNTGTGNKMGKLFF. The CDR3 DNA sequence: TGTGCCAGCTCACCAAATACCGGGACAGGGAACAAGATGGGAAAACTGTTTTTT.

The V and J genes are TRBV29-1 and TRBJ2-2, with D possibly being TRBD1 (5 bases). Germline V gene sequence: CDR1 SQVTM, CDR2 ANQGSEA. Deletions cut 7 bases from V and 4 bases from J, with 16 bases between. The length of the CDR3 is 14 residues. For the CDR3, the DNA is TGCAGCGCAACCAGGGAAAGAGGCACCGGGGAGCTGTTTTTT. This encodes CSATRERGTGELFF.

DNA of the CDR3: TGTGCCAGCAGTTTTGGACACCTGGCTTTCTTT. As protein: CASSFGHLAFF. This chain uses TRBV27 with TRBJ1-1, with D perhaps TRBD1 (5 bases). V was trimmed by 3 bases and J by 11 bases, leaving 10 bases between them. The CDR3 is made up of 11 amino acids. Looked up from germline, CDR1 is MNHEY and CDR2 is SMNVEV (reference sequence).

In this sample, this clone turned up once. CDR3 nucleotides: TGTGCCAGCAGCTCTGAGGGGAGGTTCGCAGATACGCAGTATTTT. Translated: CASSSEGRFADTQYF. The chain recombines TRBV7-2 with TRBJ2-3, with D possibly being TRBD2 (6 bases). V was shortened by 4 bases and J by 4 bases, with 15 bases between the two germline ends. Per germline, CDR1 SGHTA and CDR2 FQGNSA. This CDR3 is 15 amino acids long.

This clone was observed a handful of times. The CDR3 loop is CASSQDPGTSGTDTQYF. CDR3 DNA sequence: TGCGCCAGCAGCCAAGATCCCGGGACTAGCGGCACAGATACGCAGTATTTT. This chain links TRBV4-1 with TRBJ2-3; 10 bases agree with TRBD2. Trimming removed 0 bases from V and 1 base from J; junction bases left unmatched: 4. Germline loops: CDR1 MGHRA, CDR2 YSYEKL. CDR3 length: 17 amino acids.

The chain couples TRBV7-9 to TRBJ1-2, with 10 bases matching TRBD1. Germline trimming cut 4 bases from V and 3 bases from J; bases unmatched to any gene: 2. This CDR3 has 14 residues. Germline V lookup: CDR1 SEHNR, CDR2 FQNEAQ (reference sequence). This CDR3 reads CASSWDRGYYGYTF. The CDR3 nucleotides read TGTGCCAGCAGCTGGGACAGGGGATACTATGGCTACACCTTC. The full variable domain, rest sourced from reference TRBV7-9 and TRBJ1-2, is DTGVSQNPRHKITKRGQNVTFRCDPISEHNRLYWYRQTLGQGPEFLTYFQNEAQLEKSRLLSDRFSAERPKGSFSTLEIQRTEQGDSAMYLCASSWDRGYYGYTFGSGTRLTVV.

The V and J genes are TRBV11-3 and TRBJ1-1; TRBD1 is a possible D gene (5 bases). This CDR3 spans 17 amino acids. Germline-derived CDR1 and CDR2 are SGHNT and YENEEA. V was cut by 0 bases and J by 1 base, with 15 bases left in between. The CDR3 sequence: CASSLERYGRGNTEAFF. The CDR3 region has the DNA TGTGCCAGCAGCTTAGAACGATACGGGAGGGGGAACACTGAAGCTTTCTTT.

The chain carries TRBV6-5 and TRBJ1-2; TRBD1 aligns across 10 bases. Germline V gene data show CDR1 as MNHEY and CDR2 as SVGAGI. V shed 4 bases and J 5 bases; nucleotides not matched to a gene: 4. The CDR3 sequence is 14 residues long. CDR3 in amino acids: CASSLGDRGYGYTF. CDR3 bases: TGTGCCAGCAGTTTGGGGGACAGGGGATATGGCTACACCTTC.

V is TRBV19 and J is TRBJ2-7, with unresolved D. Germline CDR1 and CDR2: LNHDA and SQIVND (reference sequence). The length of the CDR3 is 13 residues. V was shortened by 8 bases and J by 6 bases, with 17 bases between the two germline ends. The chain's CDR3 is CASSPLSGTEQYF. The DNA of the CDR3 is TGTGCCAGTTCACCTCTCTCAGGTACCGAGCAGTACTTC.

The CDR3 sequence: CASSWASGHTF. The DNA for the CDR3 is TGTGCCAGCAGTTGGGCCAGCGGCCACACCTTC. This rearrangement joins TRBV12-3 or TRBV12-4 to TRBJ1-2; no clear D. The CDR3 length is 11 residues. The V gene lost 4 bases and the J gene lost 12 bases, with 12 bases spanning the gap.

In nucleotides, the CDR3 is TGTGCCATCCGCCCGGGGGTGCCGAACACCGGGGAGCTGTTTTTT. It translates to CAIRPGVPNTGELFF. The J gene is TRBJ2-2, the V gene TRBV10-3, with D possibly being TRBD2 (6 bases). The germline V gene encodes CDR1 ENHRY and CDR2 SYGVKD. V gave up 8 bases and J gave up 0 bases, with 13 bases separating them. The CDR3 contains 15 residues.

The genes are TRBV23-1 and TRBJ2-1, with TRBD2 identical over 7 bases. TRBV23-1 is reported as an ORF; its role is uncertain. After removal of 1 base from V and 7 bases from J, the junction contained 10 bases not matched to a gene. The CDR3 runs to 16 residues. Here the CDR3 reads CASSQLWAGVLNEQFF. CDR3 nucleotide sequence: TGCGCCAGCAGTCAATTGTGGGCGGGAGTACTTAATGAGCAGTTCTTC.

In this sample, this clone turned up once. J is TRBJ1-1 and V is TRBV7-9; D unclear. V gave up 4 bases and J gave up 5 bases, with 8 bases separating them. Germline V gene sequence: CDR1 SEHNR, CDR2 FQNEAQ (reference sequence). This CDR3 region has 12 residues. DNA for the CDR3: TGTGCCAGCAGCTATTTGGAGACTGAAGCTTTCTTT. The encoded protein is CASSYLETEAFF. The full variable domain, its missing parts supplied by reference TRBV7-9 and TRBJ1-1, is DTGVSQNPRHKITKRGQNVTFRCDPISEHNRLYWYRQTLGQGPEFLTYFQNEAQLEKSRLLSDRFSAERPKGSFSTLEIQRTEQGDSAMYLCASSYLETEAFFGQGTRLTVV.

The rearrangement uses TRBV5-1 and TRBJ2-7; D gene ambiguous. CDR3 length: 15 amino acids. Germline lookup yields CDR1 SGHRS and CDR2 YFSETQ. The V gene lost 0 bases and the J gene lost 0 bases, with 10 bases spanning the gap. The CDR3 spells CASSLDSPSSYEQYF. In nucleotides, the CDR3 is TGCGCCAGCAGCTTGGACAGCCCCAGCTCCTACGAGCAGTACTTC.

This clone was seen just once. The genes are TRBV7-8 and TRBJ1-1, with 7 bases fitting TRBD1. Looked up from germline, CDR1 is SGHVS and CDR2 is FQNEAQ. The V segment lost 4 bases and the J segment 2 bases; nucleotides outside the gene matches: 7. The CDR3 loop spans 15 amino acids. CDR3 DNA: TGTGCCAGCAGCTCCCAATACAGGGGAAACACTGAAGCTTTCTTT. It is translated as CASSSQYRGNTEAFF.